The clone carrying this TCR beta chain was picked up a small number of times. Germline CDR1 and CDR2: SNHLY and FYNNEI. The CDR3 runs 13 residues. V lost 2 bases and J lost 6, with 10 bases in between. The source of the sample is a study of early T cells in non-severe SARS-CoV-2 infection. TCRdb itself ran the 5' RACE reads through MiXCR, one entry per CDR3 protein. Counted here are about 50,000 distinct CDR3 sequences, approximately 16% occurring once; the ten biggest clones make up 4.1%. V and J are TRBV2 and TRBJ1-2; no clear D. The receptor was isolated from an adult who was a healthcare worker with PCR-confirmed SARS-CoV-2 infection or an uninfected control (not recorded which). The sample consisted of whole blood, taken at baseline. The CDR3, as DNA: TGTGCCAGCAGTGAAAATGAGATGGATGGCTACACCTTC. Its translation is CASSENEMDGYTF.